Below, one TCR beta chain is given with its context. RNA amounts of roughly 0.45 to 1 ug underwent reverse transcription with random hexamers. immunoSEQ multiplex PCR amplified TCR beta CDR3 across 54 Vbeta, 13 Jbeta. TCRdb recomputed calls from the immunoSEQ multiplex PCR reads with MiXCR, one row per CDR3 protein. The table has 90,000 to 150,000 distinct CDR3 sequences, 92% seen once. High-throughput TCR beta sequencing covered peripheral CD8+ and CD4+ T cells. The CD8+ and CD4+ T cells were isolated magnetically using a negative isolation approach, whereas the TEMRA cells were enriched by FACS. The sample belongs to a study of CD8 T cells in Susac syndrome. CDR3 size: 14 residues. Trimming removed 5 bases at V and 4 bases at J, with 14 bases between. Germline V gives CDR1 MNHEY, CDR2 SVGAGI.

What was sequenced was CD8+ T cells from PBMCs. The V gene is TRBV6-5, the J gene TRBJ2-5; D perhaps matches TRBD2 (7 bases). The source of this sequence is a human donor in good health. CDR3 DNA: TGTGCCAGCAGTCCCCAAGGGGGGGTAGAGACCCAGTACTTC. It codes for CASSPQGGVETQYF.